These T cell receptor beta chains were read from a single sample in a study of cytomegalovirus exposure and HLA in healthy donors. The protocol was immunoSEQ multiplex PCR, while the TCRdb copy is restricted to in-frame clones and leaves out a portion. The repertoire holds about 130,000 clones, 60% to 80% seen once, with roughly 7.5% in the top ten. The specimen sequenced was PBMCs. The receptors derive from a male donor in good health and CMV-seronegative. Each CDR3 is given with its conserved first and last residue. A D gene is named only where the DNA matches it firmly. Only part of the rows carry a size: once, few, many, or a class if the clone is expanded.

v_call	d_call	clone_size	j_call	cdr3_aa	cdr3_nt
TRBV28	TRBD1	NA	TRBJ1-5	CASSLGGDRDQPQHF	TGTGCCAGCAGTTTAGGCGGGGACAGAGATCAGCCCCAGCATTTT
TRBV7-8	TRBD2	NA	TRBJ2-7	CASSSRLAGGLLGYEQYF	TGTGCCAGCAGCTCGAGACTAGCGGGAGGCCTTTTGGGGTACGAGCAGTACTTC
TRBV7-2	TRBD1	NA	TRBJ1-3	CASSLAPGGAGNTIYF	TGTGCCAGCAGCTTAGCCCCAGGGGGCGCAGGAAACACCATATATTTT
TRBV7-9	TRBD2	NA	TRBJ2-3	CASLLAGDTNTQYF	TGTGCCAGCCTACTAGCGGGTGATACTAATACGCAGTATTTT
TRBV2	NA	NA	TRBJ1-1	CARGRGGNTEAFF	TGTGCCAGGGGGAGAGGGGGTAACACTGAAGCTTTCTTT
TRBV25-1	TRBD2	few	TRBJ2-3	CASSALAGVTHTQYF	TGTGCCAGCAGTGCGCTAGCGGGAGTTACACATACGCAGTATTTT
TRBV14	TRBD2	NA	TRBJ2-7	CASSPDQGGYEQYF	TGTGCCAGCAGCCCGGACCAGGGAGGGTACGAGCAGTACTTC
TRBV7-2	NA	NA	TRBJ2-3	CASSLLGGDSTDTQYF	TGTGCCAGCAGCTTGTTAGGCGGAGATAGCACAGATACGCAGTATTTT
TRBV19	TRBD2	NA	TRBJ2-1	CASRYKGTSGYNEQFF	TGTGCCAGTAGATATAAAGGGACTAGCGGGTACAATGAGCAGTTCTTC
TRBV30	NA	NA	TRBJ1-1	CAWSPGRGPNTEAFF	TGTGCCTGGAGTCCCGGCAGGGGACCTAACACTGAAGCTTTCTTT
TRBV11-3	TRBD1	NA	TRBJ2-1	CASSADRGVHEQFF	TGTGCCAGCAGCGCCGACAGGGGCGTCCATGAGCAGTTCTTC
TRBV11-2	NA	few	TRBJ2-2	CASSLVEAGELFF	TGTGCCAGCAGCTTAGTAGAGGCCGGGGAGCTGTTTTTT
TRBV2	NA	NA	TRBJ1-5	CASRRDNNQPQHF	TGTGCCAGCAGAAGGGACAACAATCAGCCCCAGCATTTT
TRBV28	NA	NA	TRBJ1-1	CASSINRVSTEAFF	TGTGCCAGCAGCATTAACAGGGTGTCGACTGAAGCTTTCTTT
TRBV7-2	NA	NA	TRBJ2-7	CASSQYSGQWEQYF	TGTGCCAGCAGCCAGTACTCGGGTCAATGGGAGCAGTACTTC
TRBV7-9	TRBD2	NA	TRBJ2-5	CASSLTGLAGETQYF	TGTGCCAGCAGTCTGACGGGACTAGCGGGAGAGACCCAGTACTTC
TRBV7-2	NA	NA	TRBJ2-1	CASSSDYPPYNEQFF	TGTGCCAGCAGCTCGGACTACCCCCCCTACAATGAGCAGTTCTTC
TRBV11-2	NA	NA	TRBJ2-7	CASSLVLQADYEQYF	TGTGCCAGCAGCTTAGTCTTGCAGGCCGACTACGAGCAGTACTTC
TRBV28	NA	NA	TRBJ2-7	CAGSLWAGNEQYF	TGTGCCGGCAGTTTGTGGGCGGGGAACGAGCAGTACTTC
TRBV30	NA	NA	TRBJ2-3	CAWNIGGASTDTQYF	TGTGCCTGGAATATTGGGGGGGCCAGCACAGATACGCAGTATTTT
TRBV4-3	TRBD1	once	TRBJ2-7	CASSQMRTGWYEQYF	TGCGCCAGCAGCCAGATGAGGACAGGGTGGTACGAGCAGTACTTC
TRBV5-1	TRBD2	NA	TRBJ2-3	CASSSLAGVSDTQYF	TGCGCCAGCAGCTCGCTAGCGGGAGTTTCAGATACGCAGTATTTT
TRBV7-3	NA	NA	TRBJ2-3	CASSRGDTQYF	TGTGCCAGCAGTCGCGGGGATACGCAGTATTTT
TRBV29-1	NA	NA	TRBJ1-1	CSVEQGRTEAFF	TGCAGCGTCGAACAGGGTCGGACTGAAGCTTTCTTT
TRBV27	NA	NA	TRBJ1-1	CASSLPGARGTEAFF	TGTGCCAGCAGTTTACCCGGGGCCAGGGGCACTGAAGCTTTCTTT
TRBV7-2	TRBD2	NA	TRBJ2-1	CASSFAGRATFF	TGTGCCAGCAGCTTTGCGGGGAGGGCCACTTTCTTC
TRBV10-2	TRBD2	NA	TRBJ2-2	CASVRLAGGPVDTGELFF	TGCGCCAGCGTACGACTAGCGGGGGGGCCGGTCGACACCGGGGAGCTGTTTTTT